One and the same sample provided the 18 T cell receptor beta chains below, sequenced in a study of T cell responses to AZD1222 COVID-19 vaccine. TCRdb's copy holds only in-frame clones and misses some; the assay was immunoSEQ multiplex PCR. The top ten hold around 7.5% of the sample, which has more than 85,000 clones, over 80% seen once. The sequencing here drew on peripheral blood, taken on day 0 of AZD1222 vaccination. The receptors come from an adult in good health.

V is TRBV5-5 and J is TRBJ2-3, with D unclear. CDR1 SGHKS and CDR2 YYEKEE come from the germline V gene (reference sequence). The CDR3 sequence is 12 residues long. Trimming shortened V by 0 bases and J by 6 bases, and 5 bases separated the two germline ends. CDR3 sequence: CASSLDGDTQYF. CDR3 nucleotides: TGTGCCAGCAGCTTGGACGGGGATACGCAGTATTTT.

This CDR3 is CASSPPARTSYEQYF. CDR3 sequence (DNA): TGTGCCAGCTCACCACCAGCCAGGACGTCCTACGAGCAGTACTTC. The chain links TRBV18 to TRBJ2-7, with unresolved D. V lost 0 bases and J 1 base, leaving 10 bases between the germline ends. There are 15 residues in the CDR3. Germline CDR1 reads KGHSH; CDR2 reads LQKENI. The full variable domain, rest sourced from reference TRBV18 and TRBJ2-7, is NAGVMQNPRHLVRRRGQEARLRCSPMKGHSHVYWYRQLPEEGLKFMVYLQKENIIDESGMPKERFSAEFPKEGPSILRIQQVVRGDSAAYFCASSPPARTSYEQYFGPGTRLTVT.

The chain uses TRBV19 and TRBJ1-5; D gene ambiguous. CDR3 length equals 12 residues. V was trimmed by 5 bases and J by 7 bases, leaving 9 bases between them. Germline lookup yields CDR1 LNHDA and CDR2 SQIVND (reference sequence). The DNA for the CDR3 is TGTGCCAGTAGTGAAGGGTGGCAGCCCCAGCATTTT. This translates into CASSEGWQPQHF.

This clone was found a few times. The CDR3 nucleotides are TGTGCCAGCAGCTCGAGCGGGGCTTACTACAATGAGCAGTTCTTC. Translated, it gives CASSSSGAYYNEQFF. This chain connects TRBV3-1 (or the pseudogene TRBV3-2) to TRBJ2-1; 7 bases agree with TRBD2. The junction had 7 bases not matched to a gene; V was cut back by 5 bases and J by 3 bases. The germline V gene has CDR1 LGHDT and CDR2 YNNKEL (reference sequence). The CDR3 sequence is 15 residues long.

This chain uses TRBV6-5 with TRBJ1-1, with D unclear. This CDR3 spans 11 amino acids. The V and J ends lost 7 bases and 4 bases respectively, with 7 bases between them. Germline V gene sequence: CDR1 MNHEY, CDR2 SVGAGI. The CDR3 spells CASMGITEAFF. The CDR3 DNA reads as TGTGCCAGCATGGGGATCACTGAAGCTTTCTTT.

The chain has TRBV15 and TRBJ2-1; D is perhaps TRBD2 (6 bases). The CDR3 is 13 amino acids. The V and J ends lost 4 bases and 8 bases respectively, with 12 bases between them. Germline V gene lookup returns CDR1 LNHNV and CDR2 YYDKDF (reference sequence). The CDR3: CATSTSERDEQFF. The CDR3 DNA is TGTGCCACCAGCACTTCAGAGCGGGATGAGCAGTTCTTC.

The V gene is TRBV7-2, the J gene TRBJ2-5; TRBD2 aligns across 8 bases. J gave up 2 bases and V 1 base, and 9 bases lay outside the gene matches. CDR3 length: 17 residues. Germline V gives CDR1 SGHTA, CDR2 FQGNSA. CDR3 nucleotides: TGTGCCAGCAGCTTAGGACCCAGCGGGAGCGGGCAAGAGACCCAGTACTTC. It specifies CASSLGPSGSGQETQYF.

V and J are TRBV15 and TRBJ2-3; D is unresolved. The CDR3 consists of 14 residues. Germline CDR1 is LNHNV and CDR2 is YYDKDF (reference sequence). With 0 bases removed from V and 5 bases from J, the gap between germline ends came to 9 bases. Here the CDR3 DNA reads TGTGCCACCAGCAGAGAGTACTACATAGATACGCAGTATTTT. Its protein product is CATSREYYIDTQYF.

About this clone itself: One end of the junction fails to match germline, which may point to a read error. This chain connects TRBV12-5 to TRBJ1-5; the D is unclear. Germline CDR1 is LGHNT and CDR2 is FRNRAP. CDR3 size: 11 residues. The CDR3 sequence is CASGSTQPQHF. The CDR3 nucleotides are TGTGCTAGTGGGAGCACTCAGCCCCAGCATTTT. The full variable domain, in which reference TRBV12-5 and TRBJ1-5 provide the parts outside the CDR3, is DARVTQTPRHKVTEMGQEVTMRCQPILGHNTVFWYRQTMMQGLELLAYFRNRAPLDDSGMPKDRFSAEMPDATLATLKIQPSEPRDSAVYFCASGSTQPQHFGDGTRLSIL.

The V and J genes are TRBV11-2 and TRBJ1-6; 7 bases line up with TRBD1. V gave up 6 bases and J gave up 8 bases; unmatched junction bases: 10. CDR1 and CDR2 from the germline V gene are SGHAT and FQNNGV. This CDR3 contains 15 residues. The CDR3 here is CASRFPGRGYSPLHF. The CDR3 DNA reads TGTGCCAGCAGGTTCCCGGGCAGGGGGTATTCACCCCTCCACTTT. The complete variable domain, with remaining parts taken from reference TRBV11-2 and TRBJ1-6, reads EAGVAQSPRYKIIEKRQSVAFWCNPISGHATLYWYQQILGQGPKLLIQFQNNGVVDDSQLPKDRFSAERLKGVDSTLKIQPAKLEDSAVYLCASRFPGRGYSPLHFGNGTRLTVT.

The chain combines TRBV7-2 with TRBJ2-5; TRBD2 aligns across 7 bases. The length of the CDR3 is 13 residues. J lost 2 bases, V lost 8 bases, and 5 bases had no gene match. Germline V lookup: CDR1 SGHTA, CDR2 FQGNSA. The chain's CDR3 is CASGQGGQETQYF. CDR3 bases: TGTGCCAGCGGGCAGGGAGGGCAAGAGACCCAGTACTTC.

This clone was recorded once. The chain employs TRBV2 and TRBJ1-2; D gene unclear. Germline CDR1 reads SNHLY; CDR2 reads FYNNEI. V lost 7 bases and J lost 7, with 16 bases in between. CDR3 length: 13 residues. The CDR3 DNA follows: TGTGCCAGCAACCTTATCGCGGGGTTTGGCTACACCTTC. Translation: CASNLIAGFGYTF.

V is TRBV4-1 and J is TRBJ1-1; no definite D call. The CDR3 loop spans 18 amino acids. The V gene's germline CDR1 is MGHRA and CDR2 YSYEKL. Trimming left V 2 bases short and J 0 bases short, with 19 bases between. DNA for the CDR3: TGCGCCAGCAGCCAATTTGGATCTAGAGGACGGGTGAACACTGAAGCTTTCTTT. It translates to CASSQFGSRGRVNTEAFF.

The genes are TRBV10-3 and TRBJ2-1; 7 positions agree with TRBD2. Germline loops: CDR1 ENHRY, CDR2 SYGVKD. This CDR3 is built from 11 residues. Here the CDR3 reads CVATGGNEQFF. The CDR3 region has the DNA TGTGTCGCGACGGGGGGCAATGAGCAGTTCTTC.

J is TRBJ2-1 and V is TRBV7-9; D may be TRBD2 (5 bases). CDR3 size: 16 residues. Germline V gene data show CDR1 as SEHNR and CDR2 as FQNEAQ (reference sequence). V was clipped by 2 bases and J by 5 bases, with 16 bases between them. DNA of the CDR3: TGTGCCAGCAGCTTATTGCTCGGGATGGGTAACAATGAGCAGTTCTTC. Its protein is CASSLLLGMGNNEQFF.

The CDR3: CASSQDRGLATYEQYF. The CDR3 DNA reads TGCGCCAGCAGCCAAGATCGCGGGCTGGCGACCTACGAGCAGTACTTC. The chain has TRBV4-3 and TRBJ2-7; possibly TRBD2 for D (5 bases). There are 16 residues in the CDR3. The V and J ends lost 0 bases and 2 bases respectively, with 14 bases between them. Germline CDR1 reads LGHNA; CDR2 reads YSLEER.

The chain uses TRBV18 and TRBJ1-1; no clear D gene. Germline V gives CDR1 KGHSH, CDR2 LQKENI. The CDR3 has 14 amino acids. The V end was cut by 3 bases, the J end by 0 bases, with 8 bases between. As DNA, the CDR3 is TGTGCCAGCTCACCTGACATGGTGAACACTGAAGCTTTCTTT. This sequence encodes CASSPDMVNTEAFF. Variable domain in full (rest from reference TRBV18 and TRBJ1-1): NAGVMQNPRHLVRRRGQEARLRCSPMKGHSHVYWYRQLPEEGLKFMVYLQKENIIDESGMPKERFSAEFPKEGPSILRIQQVVRGDSAAYFCASSPDMVNTEAFFGQGTRLTVV.

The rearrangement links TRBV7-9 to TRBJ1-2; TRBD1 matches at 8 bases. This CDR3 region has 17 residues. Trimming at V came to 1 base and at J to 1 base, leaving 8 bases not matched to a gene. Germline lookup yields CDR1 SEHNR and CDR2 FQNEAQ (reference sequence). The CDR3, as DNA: TGTGCCAGCAGCTTAGGACAGGGGATTCCCCTTAACTATGGCTACACCTTC. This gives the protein CASSLGQGIPLNYGYTF. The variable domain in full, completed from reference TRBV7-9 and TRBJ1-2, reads DTGVSQNPRHKITKRGQNVTFRCDPISEHNRLYWYRQTLGQGPEFLTYFQNEAQLEKSRLLSDRFSAERPKGSFSTLEIQRTEQGDSAMYLCASSLGQGIPLNYGYTFGSGTRLTVV.